These 2 T cell receptor beta chains originate from one sample sequenced in a study of T-cell reconstitution after alpha-beta-depleted transplantation in children. Researchers prepared the TCRbeta library using unique molecular identifiers, the study reports. One entry per CDR3 protein results from TCRdb running MiXCR on the PCR reads. This sample has roughly 200,000 distinct CDR3 sequences, with approximately 10% found just once. Sequences were derived from PBMCs, sampled before TCRalphabeta/CD19-depleted stem cell transplant. The source of these receptors is a child under three years old with acute myeloid leukemia, due to receive a stem cell transplant.

At least ten counts were recorded for this clonotype. The gene calls are TRBV4-1 and TRBJ2-7; tentative D call: TRBD1 (6 bases). The CDR3 runs 17 residues. The V and J ends lost 0 bases and 5 bases respectively, with 20 bases between them. Germline CDR1 and CDR2: MGHRA and YSYEKL. The CDR3 bases are TGCGCCAGCAGCCAAGATACTCTACAGGGCTTCAAGGACGAGCAGTACTTC. It is translated as CASSQDTLQGFKDEQYF.

This clonotype was counted ten times or more. The chain employs TRBV4-1 and TRBJ2-6, with D perhaps matching TRBD1 (6 bases). This CDR3 is built from 17 residues. The germline V gene has CDR1 MGHRA and CDR2 YSYEKL. V lost 0 bases, J lost 0 bases, and 9 bases lay in between. The CDR3 here is CASSQDRGNSGANVLTF. The CDR3 DNA follows: TGCGCCAGCAGCCAAGATAGGGGGAACTCTGGGGCCAACGTCCTGACTTTC.